Shown below are 9 T cell receptor beta chains from a single sample sequenced in a study of identical twins. TCRdb used MiXCR to reprocess the 5' RACE reads, holding one entry per CDR3 protein. The table lists a few hundred thousand distinct CDR3 sequences, around 8.3% of them singletons. This sample was also put to use in a study of yellow fever vaccine responses in identical twins.

The sequenced sample consisted of CD8+ T cells sorted from blood. The receptors come from a woman under 30 in good health.

The chain is built from TRBV7-9 and TRBJ2-3; 8 bases match TRBD1. Germline V gene sequence: CDR1 SEHNR, CDR2 FQNEAQ (reference sequence). V lost 5 bases to trimming and J lost 5 bases; unmatched junction nucleotides: 9. The CDR3 sequence is 15 residues long. In nucleotides, the CDR3 is TGTGCCAGCAGCCACAGGGGGGAAGGAATAGATACGCAGTATTTT. Amino acids: CASSHRGEGIDTQYF.

This chain joins TRBV6-1 and TRBJ2-2; D tentatively fits TRBD1 or TRBD2 (5 bases each). The CDR3 loop spans 17 amino acids. The V and J ends lost 4 bases and 7 bases respectively, with 22 bases between them. The germline V gene has CDR1 MNHNS and CDR2 SASEGT. For the CDR3, the DNA is TGTGCCAGCAGTGTCCCCGCCGGGGACCTATCCGACGGGGAGCTGTTTTTT. The encoded protein is CASSVPAGDLSDGELFF.

The chain links TRBV4-1 to TRBJ1-1, with no clear D. The CDR3 runs to 15 residues. With 0 bases removed from V and 0 bases from J, the gap between germline ends came to 8 bases. Germline CDR1 MGHRA, CDR2 YSYEKL. The CDR3 DNA follows: TGCGCCAGCAGCCAAGAGACAAACATGAACACTGAAGCTTTCTTT. Translation gives CASSQETNMNTEAFF.

This clonotype was seen at least ten times. The rearrangement links TRBV7-9 to TRBJ2-7; 8 bases fit TRBD2. The CDR3 sequence is 15 residues long. Germline lookup yields CDR1 SEHNR and CDR2 FQNEAQ (reference sequence). V gave up 4 bases and J gave up 2 bases; unmatched junction bases: 7. This CDR3 reads CASSSTSGGTYEQYF. CDR3 DNA: TGTGCCAGCAGCTCTACTAGCGGAGGGACCTACGAGCAGTACTTC.

This clonotype showed up just a few times. This chain connects TRBV20-1 to TRBJ2-1, with 10 bases lining up with TRBD2. The trim removed 1 base at V and 0 bases at J, leaving 15 bases unmatched. The CDR3 runs to 20 residues. Per the germline V gene, CDR1 is DFQATT and CDR2 is SNEGSKA (reference sequence). This CDR3 is CSARVKAGASGGSSYNEQFF. CDR3 sequence (DNA): TGCAGTGCTAGAGTGAAGGCAGGGGCTAGCGGGGGAAGCTCCTACAATGAGCAGTTCTTC.

CDR3 residues: CASSYPFEETQYF. The CDR3, as DNA: TGTGCCAGCAGTTACCCCTTTGAGGAGACCCAGTACTTC. The V call is TRBV6-2 or TRBV6-3, the J call TRBJ2-5, with no clear D. The CDR3 covers 13 residues. Trimming took off 2 bases at V and 5 bases at J, with 9 bases between the two ends. CDR1 is MNHEY, CDR2 SVGEGT, per germline.

The chain has TRBV4-1 and TRBJ2-1; 7 bases agree with TRBD2. The V gene end was trimmed by 0 bases and the J gene end by 3 bases; junction bases not matched to a gene: 5. Germline lookup yields CDR1 MGHRA and CDR2 YSYEKL. The CDR3 is 16 amino acids. The chain's CDR3 is CASSQDPLANYNEQFF. Here the CDR3 DNA reads TGCGCCAGCAGCCAAGACCCACTAGCGAACTACAATGAGCAGTTCTTC.

This clonotype turned up a few times. The chain recombines TRBV7-9 with TRBJ2-5; D is uncertain. V lost 2 bases to trimming and J lost 0 bases, with 10 bases between them. The germline gives CDR1 SEHNR, CDR2 FQNEAQ (reference sequence). This CDR3 comprises 15 residues. CDR3 coding DNA: TGTGCCAGCAGCTTAACAGAACAGTACCAAGAGACCCAGTACTTC. Amino acids: CASSLTEQYQETQYF.

This clonotype was counted only a few times. The chain joins TRBV6-5 to TRBJ2-1; TRBD2 matches at 8 bases. Trimming took 0 bases from V and 7 from J; bases not matched to a gene: 5. This CDR3 region has 15 residues. Germline loops: CDR1 MNHEY, CDR2 SVGAGI. CDR3 loop: CASSYSGLEGNEQFF. The CDR3 nucleotides read TGTGCCAGCAGTTACTCGGGACTAGAGGGTAATGAGCAGTTCTTC.